The 17 T cell receptor beta chains below come from one sample, sequenced in a study of identical twins. TCRdb re-derived calls from the 5' RACE reads in MiXCR, one entry per CDR3 protein. The sample consists of over 550,000 distinct CDR3 sequences, about 7.6% of them appearing once. These data were also reused for a study on yellow fever vaccine responses in identical twins.

Sequences were obtained from PBMCs. These receptors were collected from a woman between 18 and 29 years old in good health.

The rearrangement uses TRBV29-1 and TRBJ2-7; maybe TRBD2 (6 bases). Trimming removed 7 bases from V and 0 bases from J, with 10 bases in between. CDR3 size: 12 residues. The germline CDR1 and CDR2 sequences are SQVTM and ANQGSEA. CDR3 DNA sequence: TGCAGCGCAGAGACTAGCTCCTACGAGCAGTACTTC. Translating it yields CSAETSSYEQYF.

The chain recombines TRBV12-3 or TRBV12-4 with TRBJ1-1; no definite D call. This CDR3 is 15 amino acids long. V was cut by 5 bases and J by 0 bases, with 13 bases left in between. Here the CDR3 DNA reads TGTGCCAGCAGTCGCGGCTCCGGGTTGAACACTGAAGCTTTCTTT. Protein sequence: CASSRGSGLNTEAFF.

This clonotype was observed many times. The V call is TRBV7-8, the J call TRBJ2-5; D gene ambiguous. This CDR3 spans 14 amino acids. V lost 2 bases and J 7 bases, leaving 14 bases between the germline ends. The germline V gene has CDR1 SGHVS and CDR2 FQNEAQ. The CDR3 here is CASSLIAPEGTQYF. The CDR3 DNA reads TGTGCCAGCAGCTTAATTGCCCCTGAAGGGACCCAGTACTTC. The variable domain in full, completed from reference TRBV7-8 and TRBJ2-5, reads GAGVSQSPRYKVAKRGQDVALRCDPISGHVSLFWYQQALGQGPEFLTYFQNEAQLDKSGLPSDRFFAERPEGSVSTLKIQRTQQEDSAVYLCASSLIAPEGTQYFGPGTRLLVL.

The chain combines TRBV6-1 with TRBJ2-5, with TRBD2 matching 15 bases. The CDR3 runs 17 residues. Germline lookup yields CDR1 MNHNS and CDR2 SASEGT. The V segment lost 4 bases and the J segment 1 base; nucleotides outside the gene matches: 4. The CDR3 loop is CASSVGTSGGLQETQYF. CDR3 DNA sequence: TGTGCCAGCAGTGTTGGGACTAGCGGGGGGCTCCAAGAGACCCAGTACTTC.

V usage is TRBV19 and J usage is TRBJ2-1; 7 bases match TRBD2. Trimming cost V 4 bases and J 8 bases; bases outside gene matches: 11. This CDR3 region has 15 residues. Germline lookup yields CDR1 LNHDA and CDR2 SQIVND (reference sequence). The CDR3 protein is CASSTKRLARDEQFF. The CDR3 bases are TGTGCCAGTAGTACCAAGAGACTAGCTCGGGATGAGCAGTTCTTC. The full variable domain, with the rest looked up from reference TRBV19 and TRBJ2-1, is DGGITQSPKYLFRKEGQNVTLSCEQNLNHDAMYWYRQDPGQGLRLIYYSQIVNDFQKGDIAEGYSVSREKKESFPLTVTSAQKNPTAFYLCASSTKRLARDEQFFGPGTRLTVL.

The V and J genes are TRBV7-6 and TRBJ1-1; D not certain. CDR1 is SGHVS and CDR2 is FNYEAQ in the germline V gene. The V gene lost 5 bases and the J gene lost 5 bases, with 18 bases spanning the gap. The CDR3 runs 15 residues. CDR3 DNA: TGTGCCAGCAGCCCAGGCACCACAGATTTGACTGAAGCTTTCTTT. It yields the protein CASSPGTTDLTEAFF.

As concerns this clonotype: A read error is possible here, since a much larger clone lies one base away. The chain is built from TRBV20-1 and TRBJ1-5, with D perhaps TRBD1 (5 bases). Germline loops: CDR1 DFQATT, CDR2 SNEGSKA (reference sequence). This CDR3 comprises 14 residues. CDR3 coding DNA: TGCAGTACTAGAGACTCAGGGTTCAATCAGCCCCAGCATTTT. This encodes CSTRDSGFNQPQHF.

This clonotype was recorded a few times. The chain carries TRBV6-5 and TRBJ1-1; D perhaps matches TRBD1 (5 bases). Germline V gives CDR1 MNHEY, CDR2 SVGAGI. CDR3 length equals 16 residues. The V gene lost 2 bases and the J gene lost 6 bases, with 19 bases spanning the gap. Here the CDR3 reads CASSYGFTRGGSEAFF. CDR3 nucleotides: TGTGCCAGCAGTTACGGATTCACTAGGGGAGGTTCTGAAGCTTTCTTT.

V gene TRBV5-1 combines with J gene TRBJ1-2; D unclear. The germline gives CDR1 SGHRS, CDR2 YFSETQ. The CDR3 is 14 residues long. The ends were cut back, 4 bases at V and 5 bases at J, with 15 bases in the middle. In DNA form, the CDR3 reads TGCGCCAGCAGCCCCGGACTCCTCACTTATGGCTACACCTTC. It encodes CASSPGLLTYGYTF.

This clonotype was counted only a few times. The chain employs TRBV20-1 and TRBJ2-7; the match to TRBD1 covers 9 bases. The germline gives CDR1 DFQATT, CDR2 SNEGSKA (reference sequence). The CDR3 totals 13 residues. J gave up 6 bases and V 6 bases, and 9 bases lay outside the gene matches. CDR3 in amino acids: CSATDRGGLEQYV. CDR3 in DNA: TGCAGTGCAACAGACAGGGGGGGGCTCGAGCAGTACGTC.

The V gene is TRBV12-3 or TRBV12-4, the J gene TRBJ1-1; no definite D call. V was trimmed by 7 bases and J by 1 base, leaving 13 bases between them. The CDR3 length is 14 residues. In nucleotides, the CDR3 is TGTGCCAGCACCACAGCCAAATGGAACACTGAAGCTTTCTTT. The encoded protein is CASTTAKWNTEAFF.

The rearrangement uses TRBV4-1 and TRBJ2-1; 8 bases match TRBD2. Per germline, CDR1 MGHRA and CDR2 YSYEKL. The V gene end was trimmed by 1 base and the J gene end by 5 bases; junction bases not matched to a gene: 16. CDR3 length: 19 residues. CDR3 DNA sequence: TGCGCCAGCAGCCAAGCCTCCTCTAGCGGGCTCCGCACTAACAATGAGCAGTTCTTC. It specifies CASSQASSSGLRTNNEQFF.

This clonotype was detected many times. The chain combines TRBV29-1 with TRBJ2-3; D is unclear. This CDR3 is 11 amino acids long. The V gene lost 6 bases and the J gene lost 7 bases, with 11 bases spanning the gap. Germline CDR1 and CDR2: SQVTM and ANQGSEA. The DNA of the CDR3 is TGCAGCGTGCCATTCGGTAATACGCAGTATTTT. It is translated as CSVPFGNTQYF.

This clonotype was seen more than once but under ten times. This rearrangement joins TRBV6-1 to TRBJ2-7; D tentatively reads TRBD1 or TRBD2 (5 bases each). Deletions cut 6 bases from V and 9 bases from J, with 30 bases between. Germline V gene lookup returns CDR1 MNHNS and CDR2 SASEGT. The CDR3 has 17 amino acids. CDR3 DNA: TGTGCCAGCAGCGGATGGGACGCAGCCGGAACCCTCCTCGGGCAGTACGTC. Translating gives CASSGWDAAGTLLGQYV.

This clonotype was found a few times. The V gene is TRBV5-1, the J gene TRBJ2-5; 12 bases map to TRBD2. Trimming at V came to 1 base and at J to 2 bases, leaving 3 bases not matched to a gene. There are 16 residues in the CDR3. Germline-derived CDR1 and CDR2 are SGHRS and YFSETQ. The CDR3 spells CASSLLTSGGQETQYF. In DNA form, the CDR3 reads TGCGCCAGCAGCTTGTTGACTAGCGGGGGACAAGAGACCCAGTACTTC.

The V gene is TRBV3-1, the J gene TRBJ1-2, with a possible D match to TRBD1 (6 bases). Looked up from germline, CDR1 is LGHDT and CDR2 is YNNKEL (reference sequence). Trimming pared 3 bases from V and 8 bases from J, leaving 16 bases between. The CDR3 loop spans 14 amino acids. Here the CDR3 DNA reads TGTGCCAGCAGCCAGGGGGGGGGGCCTCGAGGCTACACCTTC. This sequence encodes CASSQGGGPRGYTF.

The CDR3: CASSLIQRGPHTQYF. CDR3 DNA: TGTGCCAGCAGCTTAATCCAGCGGGGGCCACATACGCAGTATTTT. The rearrangement links TRBV7-8 to TRBJ2-3; 8 nucleotides align to TRBD2. CDR1 is SGHVS, CDR2 FQNEAQ, per germline. The junction had 8 bases not matched to a gene; V was cut back by 2 bases and J by 7 bases. The CDR3 spans 15 residues.